This record covers a single TCR beta chain. Its antigen remains unknown. At one of its ends the junction is not consistent with the germline gene, which may arise from a read error. In germline, CDR1 is MNHNS, CDR2 SASEGT. The CDR3 length is 15 residues. The data derive from a study of cytomegalovirus exposure and HLA in healthy donors. Findings of the study overall: Analysis was carried out at a later point, and it linked a missense DCLRE1C variant to TCR beta V- and J-gene trimming. High specificity and sensitivity for cytomegalovirus status were reported for the classifier.

PCR was performed using 60 Vbeta and 13 Jbeta primers. Measured with immunoSEQ multiplex PCR; TCRdb has only the in-frame clones, and not every one. The sample yields about 160,000 clones, over 70% seen once. The sequencing sample was made of PBMCs. This chain links TRBV6-1 with TRBJ2-6; weak D call: TRBD2 (6 bases). The receptor was derived from a young man in good health and CMV-seropositive. CDR3 amino acids: CASSERDSGANGLTF. DNA of the CDR3: TGTGCCAGCAGTGAGAGGGACTCTGGGGCCAACGGCCTGACTTTC.